A selection of T cell receptor beta chains follows, all from one sample in a study of CD8 T cells in ankylosing spondylitis. TCRdb itself ran the 5' RACE reads through MiXCR, one entry per CDR3 protein. The sample has tens of thousands of distinct CDR3 sequences; 6.2% are singletons. Source material: synovial fluid, either unsorted or a sorted T cell fraction (not recorded which). These receptors were obtained from a male donor with ankylosing spondylitis. The CDR3 runs from the conserved cysteine through the conserved F or W. The D gene is left open where the match is weak. A clone size is listed for some rows: how often the clone was seen (once, few, many), or a class if it is expanded.

V,J,D,size,CDR3,DNA
TRBV27,TRBJ2-2,TRBD2,few,CASSLGLGSGKAGELFF,TGTGCCAGCAGCCTAGGGTTGGGTAGCGGGAAGGCCGGGGAGCTGTTTTTT
TRBV3-1,TRBJ2-1,TRBD2,many,CASSQLLRGRERDEQFF,TGTGCCAGCAGCCAATTACTTCGCGGGAGAGAACGGGATGAGCAGTTCTTC
TRBV19,TRBJ1-1,.,many,CASSISRTEAFF,TGTGCCAGTAGTATATCTCGGACTGAAGCTTTCTTT
TRBV6-1,TRBJ2-6,TRBD2,.,CASSPDQGGSSGANVLTF,TGTGCCAGCAGTCCTGATCAGGGAGGGAGCTCTGGGGCCAACGTCCTGACTTTC
TRBV29-1,TRBJ1-4,.,many,CSVEEGWGGTNEKLFF,TGCAGCGTTGAAGAGGGTTGGGGAGGAACTAATGAAAAACTGTTTTTT
TRBV29-1,TRBJ2-3,TRBD2,many,CSVEGGLAGVPDTQYF,TGCAGCGTTGAAGGGGGACTAGCGGGAGTCCCAGATACGCAGTATTTT
TRBV5-1,TRBJ2-2,.,many,CASTLSGFRAGELFF,TGCGCCAGCACCCTCTCTGGGTTTCGGGCCGGGGAGCTGTTTTTT
TRBV15,TRBJ2-7,.,few,CATSRGYWTASYEQYF,TGTGCCACCAGCAGAGGGTATTGGACAGCCTCCTACGAGCAGTACTTC
TRBV7-2,TRBJ2-1,.,many,CASSQGGGLARDYQFF,TGTGCCAGCAGCCAGGGGGGAGGGCTAGCCCGCGACTATCAGTTCTTC
TRBV28,TRBJ2-1,.,many,CASGPLNRGEQFF,TGTGCCAGCGGGCCCCTAAACCGGGGTGAGCAGTTCTTC
TRBV20-1,TRBJ2-7,.,.,CSAPPRDAGRTTSPVEQYF,TGCAGTGCCCCCCCCCGGGACGCAGGGCGAACTACGAGTCCTGTTGAGCAGTACTTC
TRBV28,TRBJ2-5,.,few,CASRPAQETQYF,TGTGCCAGCAGACCCGCTCAAGAGACCCAGTACTTC
TRBV12-3/TRBV12-4,TRBJ2-7,.,many,CASSLGGGGYSYEQYF,TGTGCCAGCAGCCTCGGTGGGGGAGGCTACTCCTACGAGCAGTACTTC
TRBV5-1,TRBJ2-5,.,many,CASSLGSVQETQYF,TGCGCCAGCAGCTTAGGGTCTGTCCAAGAGACCCAGTACTTC
TRBV12-3/TRBV12-4,TRBJ1-4,.,many,CASSLNVEHEKLFF,TGTGCCAGCAGTTTAAACGTCGAGCATGAAAAACTGTTTTTT
TRBV20-1,TRBJ2-1,TRBD1,many,CSAKRDRGYNEQFF,TGCAGTGCAAAACGGGACAGGGGTTACAATGAGCAGTTCTTC
TRBV30,TRBJ2-7,TRBD2,.,CAWRPVAGGEYEQYF,TGTGCCTGGAGGCCAGTAGCGGGAGGGGAATACGAGCAGTACTTC
TRBV18,TRBJ2-3,TRBD1,few,CASSLGTDTDTQYF,TGTGCCAGCTCACTCGGGACAGACACAGATACGCAGTATTTT